This TCR beta chain was identified in a study of T cell changes during pregnancy in multiple sclerosis. Data came from immunoSEQ multiplex PCR; TCRdb stores just in-frame clones and leaves some out. The table records over 90,000 clones, roughly 90% of them present only once. This CDR3 region has 15 residues. V was cut by 5 bases and J by 2 bases, with 15 bases left in between. Germline V gene data show CDR1 as SGHAT and CDR2 as FQNNGV. The sample here was peripheral blood, taken before pregnancy. The rearrangement uses TRBV11-2 and TRBJ1-2, with TRBD1 as a possible D gene (6 bases). The sequence was collected from a female donor with multiple sclerosis, enrolled in a pregnancy study. This chain's CDR3 is CASSGGGLQNYGYTF. In nucleotides, the CDR3 is TGTGCCAGCAGCGGGGGGGGCCTGCAGAACTATGGCTACACCTTC.